The present T cell receptor beta chain was sequenced within a study of blood T cell repertoires in COVID-19. Across the study: The analysed material was cDNA or gDNA that came from T cells, B-cell-depleted T cells, or PBMCs.

Method: immunoSEQ multiplex PCR; TCRdb's copy keeps in-frame clones and lacks some. The sample has 150,000 or so clones, roughly 89% seen once; the top ten hold 2.5% to 3%. The CDR3 sequence is 15 residues long. Between the trimmed V and J ends, which lost 1 base and 0 bases, there was a span of 10 bases. Germline-derived CDR1 and CDR2 are MDHEN and SYDVKM. The chain couples TRBV28 to TRBJ2-7, with D uncertain. The material sequenced was peripheral blood. This receptor was taken from a man aged 55-75 years with active or convalescent COVID-19. The CDR3 sequence is CASSLYASGSYEQYF. The DNA for the CDR3 is TGTGCCAGCAGTTTATACGCATCCGGCTCCTACGAGCAGTACTTC.